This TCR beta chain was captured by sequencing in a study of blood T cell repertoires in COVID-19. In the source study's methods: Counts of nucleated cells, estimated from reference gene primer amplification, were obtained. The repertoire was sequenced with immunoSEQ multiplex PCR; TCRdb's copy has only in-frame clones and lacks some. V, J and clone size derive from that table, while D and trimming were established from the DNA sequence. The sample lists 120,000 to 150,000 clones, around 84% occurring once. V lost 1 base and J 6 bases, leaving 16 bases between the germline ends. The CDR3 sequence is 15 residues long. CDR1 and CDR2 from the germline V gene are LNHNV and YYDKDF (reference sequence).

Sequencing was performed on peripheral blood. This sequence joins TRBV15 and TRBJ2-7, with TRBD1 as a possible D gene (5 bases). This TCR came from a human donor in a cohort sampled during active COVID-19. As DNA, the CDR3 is TGTGCCACCAGCAGAGGGCAGGGTCGGGCCTCCGAGCAGTACTTC. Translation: CATSRGQGRASEQYF.